These 9 T cell receptor beta chains were all obtained from the same sample, sequenced in a study of blood T cell repertoires in COVID-19. The protocol was immunoSEQ multiplex PCR, while the TCRdb copy is restricted to in-frame clones and leaves out a portion. The sample consists of hundreds of thousands of clones, approximately 80% of them appearing once. Sample: peripheral blood. These receptors all come from a woman aged 80 or older with active or convalescent COVID-19.

The chain couples TRBV6-2 or TRBV6-3 to TRBJ2-7; 8 bases align to TRBD2. Germline CDR1 reads MNHEY; CDR2 reads SVGEGT. The V segment lost 1 base and the J segment 5 bases; nucleotides outside the gene matches: 10. CDR3 size: 16 residues. CDR3 amino acids: CASSYFSAGGRHEQYF. DNA for the CDR3: TGTGCCAGCAGTTACTTCTCGGCGGGGGGCCGCCACGAGCAGTACTTC.

This chain joins TRBV7-7 and TRBJ1-4; D unresolved. The V gene's germline CDR1 is SSHAT and CDR2 FNYEAQ (reference sequence). V was clipped by 5 bases and J by 6 bases, with 16 bases between them. The CDR3 consists of 15 residues. CDR3 residues: CASSPPRRKDEKLFF. CDR3 DNA: TGTGCCAGCAGCCCCCCTCGGAGGAAGGATGAAAAACTGTTTTTT.

With respect to this clone: The DNA is omitted, as the CDR3 cannot be located on it reliably, and the CDR3 follows TCRdb's listing. Here the CDR3 reads CASSTSTSGRGKDTQYF. This sequence joins TRBV6-2 or TRBV6-3 and TRBJ2-3; TRBD2, the D gene given by the table, was not confirmed from the DNA. The germline V gene encodes CDR1 MNHEY and CDR2 SVGEGT. Both ends counted, the CDR3 spans 17 residues.

This clone has only one observation. The chain carries TRBV6-4 and TRBJ2-3; 7 positions match TRBD2. Trimming at V came to 6 bases and at J to 4 bases, leaving 16 bases not matched to a gene. This CDR3 has 17 residues. CDR1 is MRHNA, CDR2 SNTAGT, per germline. The CDR3 sequence: CASSPGSGNTVSDTQYF. CDR3 DNA sequence: TGTGCCAGCAGCCCGGGGAGCGGGAATACAGTCTCAGATACGCAGTATTTT.

CDR3 residues: CAIKGRGPNEQFF. CDR3 bases: TGTGCCATCAAAGGCAGGGGGCCTAATGAGCAGTTCTTC. J is TRBJ2-1 and V is TRBV10-3; 8 bases agree with TRBD1. Trimming took 7 bases from V and 7 from J; bases not matched to a gene: 6. The germline V gene has CDR1 ENHRY and CDR2 SYGVKD. The CDR3 length is 13 residues.

The V call is TRBV7-2, the J call TRBJ1-1, with 7 bases aligning to TRBD1. V trimming: 3 bases; J trimming: 6 bases; junction bases outside the gene matches: 4. Per the germline V gene, CDR1 is SGHTA and CDR2 is FQGNSA. The length of the CDR3 is 13 residues. CDR3 nucleotide sequence: TGTGCCAGCAGCTTTACGACAGGGCCTGAAGCTTTCTTT. It is translated as CASSFTTGPEAFF.

This clone was observed a single time. The rearrangement links TRBV25-1 to TRBJ2-6; the D is unclear. With 3 bases removed from V and 0 bases from J, the gap between germline ends came to 6 bases. This CDR3 has 15 amino acids. In germline, CDR1 is MGHDK, CDR2 SYGVNS. CDR3 protein: CASSDPGSGANVLTF. DNA of the CDR3: TGTGCCAGCAGTGATCCCGGCTCTGGGGCCAACGTCCTGACTTTC.

A single count supports this clone. The rearrangement links TRBV7-8 to TRBJ2-7, with 7 bases lining up with TRBD2. Trimming removed 6 bases from V and 3 bases from J; junction bases left unmatched: 8. The CDR3 extends over 14 amino acids. Germline CDR1 is SGHVS and CDR2 is FQNEAQ. CDR3 coding DNA: TGTGCCAGCAGGGCCGAGGGCGGGAGCTACGAGCAGTACTTC. Translating it yields CASRAEGGSYEQYF.

The table lists this clone with a count of one. This chain joins TRBV4-3 and TRBJ1-2; D possibly corresponds to TRBD1 (6 bases). V was shortened by 0 bases and J by 8 bases, with 10 bases between the two germline ends. Germline-derived CDR1 and CDR2 are LGHNA and YSLEER. The CDR3 has 13 amino acids. This CDR3 reads CASSQEGGYGYTF. CDR3 coding DNA: TGCGCCAGCAGCCAAGAAGGGGGTTACGGCTACACCTTC.